A selection of T cell receptor beta chains follows, all from one sample in a study of early T cells in non-severe SARS-CoV-2 infection. MiXCR was run by TCRdb on the 5' RACE reads, yielding one entry per CDR3 protein. Of 35,000 to 40,000 distinct CDR3 sequences in the sample, approximately 5.8% are singletons; the top ten hold 7.6%. Material for sequencing was whole blood. These receptors all come from an adult who was a healthcare worker with PCR-confirmed SARS-CoV-2 infection or an uninfected control (not recorded which). CDR3s include the opening cysteine and the closing phenylalanine or tryptophan.

V,CDR3
TRBV10-2,CASLAASYEQYF
TRBV6-5,CASSYSRDPNYGYTF
TRBV5-5,CASSPDTNYGYTF
TRBV29-1,CSVDTGTDTQYF
TRBV11-2,CASSLGHRTSYNEQFF
TRBV20-1,CSARDPWVADYNEQFF
TRBV20-1,CSARRQGTDTQYF
TRBV29-1,CSVDRGPGANVLTF
TRBV5-1,CASSLAVGSNTEAFF
TRBV11-2,CASSFDGASSYNSPLHF
TRBV5-1,CASSLDPKGDTQYF
TRBV4-3,CASSPGRGGNTDTQYF
TRBV5-1,CASSRVGQGAGNTIYF
TRBV7-7,CASSLRLPGLGANEQFF
TRBV12-3/TRBV12-4,CASSLEGGRVAVPNTGELFF
TRBV7-3,CASSLRPWDTQYF
TRBV5-1,CASSLGDRGHQETQYF
TRBV5-1,CASSPEPNYGYTF
TRBV20-1,CSARDSRSVDEKLFF
TRBV6-2/TRBV6-3,CASSYSPDSNQPQHF
TRBV5-1,CASSFLGQGETEAFF
TRBV12-3/TRBV12-4,CASSLNRGTRVGYTF
TRBV6-2/TRBV6-3,CASIGLGPEAFF
TRBV6-6,CASSPRGGQNTEAFF
TRBV7-2,CASSIHGWKETQYF
TRBV20-1,CSARGVVGLEGFLGTDTQYF